Listed below are T cell receptor beta chains from one sample, sequenced in a study of blood T cell repertoires in COVID-19. Sequencing used immunoSEQ multiplex PCR; TCRdb keeps in-frame clones, though not all of them. The table lists some 140,000 clones, more than 70% of them singletons. Source material: PBMCs or T cells enriched from blood (not recorded which). These receptors all stem from a man aged 35 to 55 with acute COVID-19. Both conserved end residues are trimmed from each CDR3. Each record gives: V gene, CDR3 length, D gene, J gene, CDR3 protein. D genes are given only for firm matches.

V: TRBV10-1; length: 19; D: .; J: TRBJ1-5; CDR3: ASWDIQDPTCSFPHNQPQH
V: TRBV13; length: 11; D: .; J: TRBJ1-3; CDR3: ASSFPFGNTIY
V: TRBV27; length: 12; D: TRBD1; J: TRBJ2-7; CDR3: ASSPWTGSYEQY
V: TRBV27; length: 13; D: .; J: TRBJ1-1; CDR3: ASRAAGTHSYEAF
V: TRBV3-1/TRBV3-2; length: 12; D: TRBD2; J: TRBJ2-1; CDR3: ASSQDPSGGEQF
V: TRBV9; length: 12; D: .; J: TRBJ1-1; CDR3: ASSVAWSDTEAF
V: TRBV9; length: 13; D: .; J: TRBJ2-3; CDR3: ASSVVQGGSDTQY
V: TRBV6-5; length: 11; D: .; J: TRBJ1-6; CDR3: ASERRGNSPLH
V: TRBV24-1; length: 15; D: TRBD2; J: TRBJ2-1; CDR3: ATSGPTSGSSYNEQF
V: TRBV6-5; length: 11; D: .; J: TRBJ1-2; CDR3: ASSTNRDLGYT
V: TRBV28; length: 12; D: .; J: TRBJ2-7; CDR3: ASSPGREVNEQY